The 18 T cell receptor beta chains listed next were all sequenced from one sample in a study of T-cell memory formation after mild COVID-19. Each CDR3 protein is one row after TCRdb ran MiXCR on the 5' RACE reads. Here the sample spans 150,000 to 200,000 distinct CDR3 sequences, around 13% being singletons. The sequenced material came from PBMCs or a T cell subset sorted from them (not recorded which). The receptors here all came from a man aged 18 to 29 who had mild COVID-19 (a few samples of this study predate the infection). Cell type and time point are not known.

The genes are TRBV20-1 and TRBJ1-2; TRBD1 matches 7 bases. Germline loops: CDR1 DFQATT, CDR2 SNEGSKA (reference sequence). The CDR3 contains 11 residues. Germline trimming cut 4 bases from V and 8 bases from J; bases unmatched to any gene: 4. The CDR3 DNA follows: TGCAGTGCTATATCAGGGGGAGGCTACACCTTC. This gives the protein CSAISGGGYTF.

V gene TRBV4-1 combines with J gene TRBJ2-1; no firm D call. The CDR3 is 11 residues long. The germline V gene encodes CDR1 MGHRA and CDR2 YSYEKL. Trimming cost V 4 bases and J 10 bases, with 8 bases left between them. The CDR3 loop is CASSLEREQFF. Written as DNA, the CDR3 is TGCGCCAGCAGCCTGGAGAGAGAGCAGTTCTTC.

The rearrangement links TRBV5-6 to TRBJ2-2, with a possible D match to TRBD1 (7 bases). The length of the CDR3 is 15 residues. Trimming removed 4 bases at V and 3 bases at J, with 13 bases between. Germline V lookup: CDR1 SGHDT, CDR2 YYEEEE. CDR3 bases: TGTGCCAGCAGCCGTACAGGGGAGGACACCGGGGAGCTGTTTTTT. Translated: CASSRTGEDTGELFF.

This clonotype turned up a few times. This chain links TRBV9 with TRBJ2-1; D uncertain. Looked up from germline, CDR1 is SGDLS and CDR2 is YYNGEE. The CDR3 has 17 residues. The V gene lost 4 bases and the J gene lost 1 base, with 18 bases spanning the gap. CDR3 DNA sequence: TGTGCCAGCAGCCCGTCCCCTGGTAGCTCGTCCTACAATGAGCAGTTCTTC. Its protein product is CASSPSPGSSSYNEQFF.

This chain connects TRBV5-6 to TRBJ1-2; no clear D. Germline values: CDR1 SGHDT, CDR2 YYEEEE. The CDR3 is 16 residues long. Trimming cost V 1 base and J 3 bases, with 16 bases left between them. CDR3: CASSLLIRARDYGYTF. DNA for the CDR3: TGTGCCAGCAGCTTGTTGATTCGGGCTAGGGACTATGGCTACACCTTC.

This sequence joins TRBV3-1 and TRBJ2-3, with 11 bases that match TRBD2. The CDR3 runs to 17 residues. Germline V gives CDR1 LGHDT, CDR2 YNNKEL (reference sequence). V was pared by 1 base and J by 2 bases, with 5 bases of the junction left unmatched. In DNA, the CDR3 is TGTGCCAGCAGCCAAGGACTAGCGGGGATTTCCACAGATACGCAGTATTTT. It encodes CASSQGLAGISTDTQYF.

The rearrangement joins TRBV7-2 to TRBJ2-3; D remains ambiguous. The CDR3 totals 14 residues. The germline gives CDR1 SGHTA, CDR2 FQGNSA. Trimming removed 1 base from V and 2 bases from J, with 7 bases in between. This CDR3 is CASSLDRNTDTQYF. The DNA of the CDR3 is TGTGCCAGCAGCTTAGACAGAAACACAGATACGCAGTATTTT.

A few counts support this clonotype. This chain uses TRBV7-9 with TRBJ1-1, with D hard to call. Looked up from germline, CDR1 is SEHNR and CDR2 is FQNEAQ (reference sequence). The CDR3 contains 13 residues. The V end was cut by 1 base, the J end by 11 bases, with 14 bases between. CDR3 sequence: CASSLVGIGLAFF. DNA for the CDR3: TGTGCCAGCAGCTTAGTTGGCATCGGATTGGCTTTCTTT. Together with reference TRBV7-9 and TRBJ1-1, the CDR3 gives the full variable domain: DTGVSQNPRHKITKRGQNVTFRCDPISEHNRLYWYRQTLGQGPEFLTYFQNEAQLEKSRLLSDRFSAERPKGSFSTLEIQRTEQGDSAMYLCASSLVGIGLAFFGQGTRLTVV.

CDR3 in DNA: TGTGCCAGCAGTTACTCGAGGCAGTCAAGGACCGGGGAGCTGTTTTTT. Its translation: CASSYSRQSRTGELFF. This chain connects TRBV6-2 or TRBV6-3 to TRBJ2-2; D remains unclear. The ends were cut back, 0 bases at V and 5 bases at J, with 13 bases in the middle. The CDR3 spans 16 residues. Germline V gene lookup returns CDR1 MNHEY and CDR2 SVGEGT.

This clonotype was detected a few times. The rearrangement uses TRBV6-5 and TRBJ2-7; D is perhaps TRBD1 or TRBD2 (5 bases each). This CDR3 comprises 15 residues. With 0 bases removed from V and 3 bases from J, the gap between germline ends came to 12 bases. Germline V CDR1 and CDR2: MNHEY, SVGAGI. CDR3 sequence: CASSYSQGRNYEQYV. Here the CDR3 DNA reads TGTGCCAGCAGTTACTCGCAGGGACGGAACTACGAGCAGTACGTC.

In DNA, the CDR3 is TGCGCCAGCAGCTTGGGCCCCGGGACTAGCGGTTACAATGAGCAGTTCTTC. Translated, it gives CASSLGPGTSGYNEQFF. This sequence joins TRBV5-1 and TRBJ2-1; TRBD2 agrees at 11 bases. Losses at the gene ends were 0 bases for V and 4 bases for J; bases not matched to a gene: 6. The CDR3 length is 17 residues. Germline CDR1 is SGHRS and CDR2 is YFSETQ.

The chain is built from TRBV29-1 and TRBJ1-5; 9 nucleotides line up with TRBD1. The CDR3 covers 14 residues. J was trimmed by 5 bases and V by 6 bases; bases with no gene match: 8. CDR1 is SQVTM and CDR2 is ANQGSEA in the germline V gene. This CDR3 reads CSVAGTGKDQPQHF. CDR3 nucleotide sequence: TGCAGCGTCGCCGGGACAGGGAAAGATCAGCCCCAGCATTTT.

The chain couples TRBV9 to TRBJ1-3; D is ambiguous. CDR1 is SGDLS and CDR2 is YYNGEE in the germline V gene. This CDR3 comprises 13 residues. V was cut by 0 bases and J by 8 bases, with 9 bases left in between. In DNA form, the CDR3 reads TGTGCCAGCAGCGTAGCGTACTTGGACACCATATATTTT. This gives the protein CASSVAYLDTIYF.

A note on this clonotype: The CDR3 end shows no conserved phenylalanine or tryptophan, and so a read error is likely. The J gene is TRBJ1-2, the V gene TRBV28, with D uncertain. Germline CDR1 reads MDHEN; CDR2 reads SYDVKM. The CDR3 is 13 amino acids. V lost 2 bases to trimming and J lost 6 bases, with 10 bases between them. The CDR3, as DNA: TGTGCCAGCAGTTTAGTAGATGCCGATGGCTACACCCTC. Translating gives CASSLVDADGYTL.

This clonotype was detected a few times. The CDR3 reads CASSFVGGYRGRVTEAFF. The CDR3 bases are TGTGCCAGCAGTTTCGTTGGGGGGTACAGGGGGCGGGTAACTGAAGCTTTCTTT. The chain links TRBV12-3 or TRBV12-4 to TRBJ1-1; 9 bases match TRBD1. CDR3 length: 18 residues. After removal of 3 bases from V and 5 bases from J, the junction contained 16 bases not matched to a gene.

V and J are TRBV11-2 and TRBJ2-3; 10 bases agree with TRBD2. This CDR3 has 16 residues. Trimming took 2 bases from V and 2 from J; bases not matched to a gene: 4. From germline, CDR1 is SGHAT and CDR2 FQNNGV. In nucleotides, the CDR3 is TGTGCCAGCAGCTTAATCGGGACTAGCGCCACAGATACGCAGTATTTT. The encoded protein is CASSLIGTSATDTQYF.

This clonotype has just a few counts. The chain recombines TRBV9 with TRBJ2-2, with D hard to call. This CDR3 is 15 amino acids long. CDR1 SGDLS and CDR2 YYNGEE come from the germline V gene. The ends were cut back, 0 bases at V and 4 bases at J, with 10 bases in the middle. CDR3 residues: CASSVGWSFTGELFF. In nucleotides, the CDR3 is TGTGCCAGCAGCGTAGGTTGGAGTTTCACCGGGGAGCTGTTTTTT.

The genes are TRBV6-2 or TRBV6-3 and TRBJ2-6; 7 bases line up with TRBD1. This CDR3 contains 15 residues. Germline loops: CDR1 MNHEY, CDR2 SVGEGT. The junction had 6 bases not matched to a gene; V was cut back by 6 bases and J by 4 bases. The CDR3 reads CASRYRGSGANVLTF. Here the CDR3 DNA reads TGTGCCAGCAGATACAGGGGTTCCGGGGCCAACGTCCTGACTTTC.